These T cell receptor beta chains were read from a single sample in a study of cytomegalovirus exposure and HLA in healthy donors. Repertoires were generated with immunoSEQ multiplex PCR, while TCRdb's copy carries only in-frame clones and drops some. Of 120,000 to 150,000 clones detected, 78% appear once; the ten largest clones hold about 2.8%. Material: PBMCs. These receptor sequences come from a male donor in good health and CMV-seronegative. CDR3s include the opening cysteine and the closing phenylalanine or tryptophan. The D gene is left open where the match is weak. Size tells how often a clone was seen (once, few, many) or the class of an expanded clone, and some rows leave it out.

16	TRBV9	TRBJ2-5	.	TRBD1	CASSVAGTGGGETQYF	TGTGCCAGCAGCGTAGCAGGGACAGGGGGCGGGGAGACCCAGTACTTC
15	TRBV19	TRBJ1-5	.	TRBD1	CASSARTGGNQPQHF	TGTGCCAGTAGCGCAAGGACAGGGGGGAATCAGCCCCAGCATTTT
15	TRBV5-4	TRBJ2-5	.	TRBD2	CASSLASGGPETQYF	TGTGCCAGCAGCTTGGCTAGCGGGGGGCCAGAGACCCAGTACTTC
14	TRBV14	TRBJ1-1	.	TRBD1	CASSPTGLNTEAFF	TGTGCCAGCAGCCCGACAGGGTTGAACACTGAAGCTTTCTTT
14	TRBV7-9	TRBJ2-7	.	TRBD2	CASSWTSGAYEQYF	TGTGCCAGCAGCTGGACTAGCGGAGCCTACGAGCAGTACTTC
14	TRBV5-1	TRBJ1-2	.	TRBD1	CASSLAGTGGGYTF	TGCGCCAGCAGCTTGGCCGGGACAGGGGGCGGCTACACCTTC
14	TRBV2	TRBJ2-7	few	TRBD1	CASSAGTGVCEQYF	TGTGCCAGCAGCGCCGGGACAGGAGTCTGCGAGCAGTACTTC
15	TRBV15	TRBJ1-2	.	.	CATSAEEGYTYSYTF	TGTGCCACCTCAGCAGAGGAAGGCTACACCTATAGCTACACCTTC
16	TRBV7-2	TRBJ2-3	.	TRBD2	CASSRGLAGSTDTQYF	TGTGCCAGCAGCCGCGGACTAGCGGGCAGCACAGATACGCAGTATTTT
13	TRBV11-1	TRBJ2-1	.	.	CASSLSRHNEQFF	TGTGCCAGCAGCTTATCCAGGCACAATGAGCAGTTCTTC
14	TRBV4-1	TRBJ2-5	few	TRBD1	CASSQGTGQETQYF	TGCGCCAGCAGCCAAGGGACAGGCCAAGAGACCCAGTACTTC
12	TRBV6-1	TRBJ1-2	.	TRBD1	CATQEGARGYTF	TGTGCCACCCAGGAGGGGGCCCGAGGCTACACCTTC
17	TRBV9	TRBJ2-1	.	TRBD2	CASSPRLGLAGYNEQFF	TGTGCCAGCAGCCCGCGCCTCGGGCTAGCGGGCTACAATGAGCAGTTCTTC
13	TRBV6-1	TRBJ2-1	.	.	CATRRRGRNEQFF	TGTGCTACACGAAGGCGGGGGCGCAATGAGCAGTTCTTC
13	TRBV19	TRBJ1-2	.	.	CASSMRDTDGYTF	TGTGCCAGTAGTATGCGAGACACCGATGGCTACACCTTC
16	TRBV7-9	TRBJ1-3	.	TRBD1	CASRRQGDYLGNTIYF	TGTGCCAGCAGAAGACAGGGGGACTATCTAGGAAACACCATATATTTT
13	TRBV5-1	TRBJ2-7	.	TRBD1	CASSRTGSYEQYF	TGCGCCAGCAGTCGGACAGGGTCCTACGAGCAGTACTTC
13	TRBV11-3	TRBJ1-1	.	.	CASSLEEGQRAFF	TGTGCCAGCAGCTTAGAGGAGGGTCAGCGAGCTTTCTTT
15	TRBV4-1	TRBJ1-1	.	.	CASSPSVALSTEAFF	TGCGCCAGCAGCCCCTCGGTAGCGTTGAGCACTGAAGCTTTCTTT
14	TRBV5-1	TRBJ1-1	few	.	CASSSQAGVSEAFF	TGCGCCAGCAGCTCACAGGCAGGGGTATCTGAAGCTTTCTTT
16	TRBV5-1	TRBJ2-5	.	TRBD2	CASSLMASGSGETQYF	TGCGCCAGCAGCTTGATGGCTAGCGGGAGCGGAGAGACCCAGTACTTC
14	TRBV6-5	TRBJ2-1	.	TRBD2	CASSPSGGAGEQFF	TGTGCCAGCAGTCCCAGCGGGGGGGCGGGTGAGCAGTTCTTC
18	TRBV12-5	TRBJ1-1	.	TRBD1	CASGFTLGTGKGDTEAFF	TGTGCTAGTGGTTTCACCTTAGGGACAGGGAAGGGGGACACTGAAGCTTTCTTT
14	TRBV7-9	TRBJ2-7	.	.	CASSSRVNPYEQYF	TGTGCCAGCAGCTCCAGGGTAAACCCCTACGAGCAGTACTTC
15	TRBV6-5	TRBJ2-7	few	TRBD1	CASRERRDRGYEQYF	TGTGCCAGCAGGGAAAGACGGGACAGGGGTTACGAGCAGTACTTC
14	TRBV13	TRBJ2-1	.	TRBD2	CASSFRLAGAPPFF	TGTGCCAGCAGCTTCAGACTAGCGGGAGCTCCTCCGTTCTTC
16	TRBV15	TRBJ2-7	.	.	CATSRDPGGLGYEQYF	TGTGCCACCAGCAGAGATCCCGGGGGACTTGGTTACGAGCAGTACTTC
13	TRBV7-2	TRBJ2-5	.	TRBD2	CASRAGDGETQYF	TGTGCCAGCAGGGCGGGAGATGGGGAGACCCAGTACTTC
16	TRBV6-5	TRBJ2-3	.	TRBD1	CASSSTTGGWTDTQYF	TGTGCCAGCAGTTCGACAACAGGGGGCTGGACAGATACGCAGTATTTT
14	TRBV6-5	TRBJ1-1	few	.	CASSQGLWNTEAFF	TGTGCCAGCAGTCAGGGCTTGTGGAACACTGAAGCTTTCTTT
11	TRBV23-1	TRBJ1-2	.	.	CASSHQVGYTF	TGCGCCAGCAGTCATCAGGTTGGCTACACCTTC
15	TRBV6-5	TRBJ2-2	.	.	CASRGPLRYTGELFF	TGTGCCAGCAGGGGCCCTCTTCGGTACACCGGGGAGCTGTTTTTT
16	TRBV19	TRBJ1-5	.	TRBD1	CASSSPLGQGDQPQHF	TGTGCCAGTAGTTCACCCTTAGGACAGGGTGATCAGCCCCAGCATTTT
16	TRBV19	TRBJ2-3	.	TRBD1	CASSQDRGKGPDTQYF	TGTGCCAGTAGTCAAGACAGGGGAAAGGGACCAGATACGCAGTATTTT
15	TRBV9	TRBJ1-1	.	.	CASSVEGFGDTEAFF	TGTGCCAGCAGCGTAGAGGGGTTTGGGGACACTGAAGCTTTCTTT
13	TRBV15	TRBJ1-2	.	.	CATSMDSPYGYTF	TGTGCCACCAGCATGGACAGCCCCTATGGCTACACCTTC